The 25 T cell receptor beta chains in this list originate from one sample, sequenced in a study of neurological immune-mediated disorders. TCRdb re-derived calls from the 5' RACE reads in MiXCR, one entry per CDR3 protein. Here the sample spans 25,000 to 35,000 distinct CDR3 sequences, around 4.5% being singletons. Specimen: PBMCs. Every receptor here comes from a man between 18 and 35 years old in good health.

This clonotype was picked up many times. The chain links TRBV20-1 to TRBJ2-7, with D uncertain. CDR3 length: 12 residues. Trimming removed 3 bases from V and 0 bases from J, with 6 bases in between. The germline CDR1 and CDR2 sequences are DFQATT and SNEGSKA (reference sequence). The CDR3 spells CSARHTSYEQYF. The CDR3 DNA reads as TGCAGTGCTAGGCACACCTCCTACGAGCAGTACTTC.

At least ten counts were recorded for this clonotype. The chain combines TRBV12-3 or TRBV12-4 with TRBJ1-5, with 9 bases fitting TRBD1. The CDR3 is 13 residues long. Trimming cost V 6 bases and J 9 bases; bases outside gene matches: 6. The CDR3 is CASRTGTGRPQHF. The CDR3 DNA sequence: TGTGCCAGCAGAACTGGGACAGGGCGGCCCCAGCATTTT.

This clonotype was recorded many times. This rearrangement joins TRBV2 to TRBJ2-7, with D perhaps assigned TRBD1 or TRBD2 (5 bases each). CDR3 length: 14 residues. The germline CDR1 and CDR2 sequences are SNHLY and FYNNEI. V was pared by 4 bases and J by 1 base, with 11 bases between. The CDR3 loop reads CASSVEGKSYEQYF. Written as DNA, the CDR3 is TGTGCCAGCAGTGTAGAGGGGAAGTCCTACGAGCAGTACTTC.

This clonotype occurred many times. The chain uses TRBV7-2 and TRBJ1-2; weak D call: TRBD1 (5 bases). With 5 bases removed from V and 5 bases from J, the gap between germline ends came to 15 bases. The CDR3 totals 14 residues. Germline V CDR1 and CDR2: SGHTA, FQGNSA. The CDR3, as DNA: TGTGCCAGCAGCCCCTTTCAGGGAGGGTATGGCTACACCTTC. Translating it yields CASSPFQGGYGYTF.

This clonotype was counted at least ten times. The chain couples TRBV5-1 to TRBJ1-5; D is unresolved. This CDR3 comprises 14 residues. Trimming left V 0 bases short and J 1 base short, with 5 bases between. Germline CDR1 SGHRS, CDR2 YFSETQ. Here the CDR3 DNA reads TGCGCCAGCAGCTTGGGGGGAAGCAATCAGCCCCAGCATTTT. Translated, it gives CASSLGGSNQPQHF.

J is TRBJ2-3 and V is TRBV7-2; a weak D match, TRBD2 (6 bases). Germline-derived CDR1 and CDR2 are SGHTA and FQGNSA. The V end was cut by 2 bases, the J end by 6 bases, with 12 bases between. This CDR3 has 14 amino acids. CDR3 in DNA: TGTGCCAGCAGCTTACGGAGGGCCCAGGATACGCAGTATTTT. As protein: CASSLRRAQDTQYF.

Ten or more counts support this clonotype. The chain combines TRBV7-2 with TRBJ2-3; 8 bases align to TRBD2. The V gene end was trimmed by 3 bases and the J gene end by 4 bases; junction bases not matched to a gene: 12. CDR1 is SGHTA, CDR2 FQGNSA, per germline. There are 17 residues in the CDR3. The CDR3 spells CASSFERAGGGADTQYF. CDR3 sequence (DNA): TGTGCCAGCAGCTTCGAGCGGGCGGGGGGCGGAGCAGATACGCAGTATTTT.

This clonotype was found many times. The chain is built from TRBV20-1 and TRBJ1-1, with D unresolved. Germline CDR1 and CDR2: DFQATT and SNEGSKA (reference sequence). V was shortened by 3 bases and J by 7 bases, with 21 bases between the two germline ends. CDR3 size: 15 residues. The CDR3 region has the DNA TGCAGTGCTAGGAATATCTTTGGCAGAATAAATGAAGCTTTCTTT. This codes for CSARNIFGRINEAFF.

This clonotype was picked up many times. The chain recombines TRBV19 with TRBJ2-5; 8 bases fit TRBD2. There are 15 residues in the CDR3. CDR1 is LNHDA, CDR2 SQIVND, per germline (reference sequence). After removal of 3 bases from V and 1 base from J, the junction contained 4 bases not matched to a gene. Here the CDR3 reads CASSMGAGVQETQYF. CDR3 nucleotides: TGTGCCAGTAGTATGGGAGCGGGGGTCCAAGAGACCCAGTACTTC.

This clonotype appeared many times. J is TRBJ1-4 and V is TRBV10-3; maybe TRBD1 (5 bases). Trimming removed 10 bases from V and 5 bases from J, with 20 bases in between. CDR1 is ENHRY and CDR2 is SYGVKD in the germline V gene. CDR3 length: 15 residues. The CDR3 DNA is TGTGCCACCAGCTTCCGTGGGACGGAGAATGAAAAACTGTTTTTT. Encoded protein: CATSFRGTENEKLFF.

The sample holds many counts of this clonotype. DNA for the CDR3: TGTGCCAGTAGCTTGACAGGGGTCCCCTACGAGCAGTACTTC. It encodes CASSLTGVPYEQYF. The chain joins TRBV19 to TRBJ2-7, with 8 bases fitting TRBD1. The CDR3 runs 14 residues. Germline-derived CDR1 and CDR2 are LNHDA and SQIVND (reference sequence). The junction had 6 bases not matched to a gene; V was cut back by 6 bases and J by 2 bases.

This clonotype was observed at least ten times. The genes are TRBV15 and TRBJ2-1; 7 bases match TRBD1. The germline gives CDR1 LNHNV, CDR2 YYDKDF (reference sequence). Germline trimming cut 5 bases from V and 5 bases from J; bases unmatched to any gene: 9. This CDR3 is built from 15 residues. The CDR3 is CATSPGKGADNEQFF. CDR3 nucleotide sequence: TGTGCCACCAGCCCCGGGAAGGGGGCGGACAATGAGCAGTTCTTC.

V usage is TRBV7-9 and J usage is TRBJ2-2; D perhaps matches TRBD2 (5 bases). V was clipped by 5 bases and J by 6 bases, with 16 bases between them. This CDR3 comprises 15 residues. Per the germline V gene, CDR1 is SEHNR and CDR2 is FQNEAQ (reference sequence). The CDR3 nucleotides read TGTGCCAGCAGCAAAATTCCTAGAGGGCCCGGGGAGCTGTTTTTT. The encoded protein is CASSKIPRGPGELFF.

The sample holds many counts of this clonotype. The chain joins TRBV7-2 to TRBJ2-3, with D hard to call. CDR1 is SGHTA and CDR2 is FQGNSA in the germline V gene. The CDR3 loop spans 14 amino acids. V shed 1 base and J shed 6 bases, with 11 bases lying between them. The chain's CDR3 is CASSLGSGGDTQYF. The CDR3 DNA sequence: TGTGCCAGCAGCTTAGGATCGGGTGGGGATACGCAGTATTTT.

The table lists this clonotype with many counts. V and J are TRBV5-1 and TRBJ1-2, with 10 bases that match TRBD1. The V gene's germline CDR1 is SGHRS and CDR2 YFSETQ. V shed 4 bases, J shed 2 bases, and the junction held 2 bases outside the gene matches. This CDR3 has 14 residues. This chain's CDR3 is CASSPGQGNYGYTF. The CDR3 nucleotides read TGCGCCAGCAGCCCGGGACAGGGGAACTATGGCTACACCTTC.

This clonotype showed up many times. The chain employs TRBV5-1 and TRBJ1-4; no definite D call. The CDR3 consists of 15 residues. Between the trimmed V and J ends, which lost 0 bases and 8 bases, there was a span of 14 bases. Germline V gene lookup returns CDR1 SGHRS and CDR2 YFSETQ. The CDR3 region has the DNA TGCGCCAGCAGCTTGGCCGTCGGCACTCGGGAAAAACTGTTTTTT. Translation: CASSLAVGTREKLFF.

This clonotype was counted ten times or more. This rearrangement joins TRBV10-3 to TRBJ2-3; D gene unclear. Trimming pared 9 bases from V and 2 bases from J, leaving 15 bases between. CDR3 length: 14 residues. The germline gives CDR1 ENHRY, CDR2 SYGVKD. In DNA, the CDR3 is TGTGCCATTCAAAGCAATTCACTCACAGATACGCAGTATTTT. Translating it yields CAIQSNSLTDTQYF.

Many counts were recorded for this clonotype. The chain couples TRBV20-1 to TRBJ2-5; 8 bases line up with TRBD2. CDR3 length equals 13 residues. With 4 bases clipped from V and 2 bases from J, the junction kept 3 bases outside the gene matches. Germline values: CDR1 DFQATT, CDR2 SNEGSKA (reference sequence). DNA for the CDR3: TGCAGTGCTACCCGGGGGGGTCAAGAGACCCAGTACTTC. The encoded protein is CSATRGGQETQYF.

The sample holds many counts of this clonotype. This rearrangement joins TRBV5-6 to TRBJ1-1; D remains ambiguous. This CDR3 is 14 amino acids long. CDR1 is SGHDT and CDR2 is YYEEEE in the germline V gene. Trimming removed 0 bases at V and 1 base at J, with 7 bases between. In DNA, the CDR3 is TGTGCCAGCAGCTTGGTTGTGGCGAACACTGAAGCTTTCTTT. Its translation is CASSLVVANTEAFF.

In this sample, this clonotype turned up many times. V usage is TRBV10-3 and J usage is TRBJ2-2; 8 nucleotides match TRBD1. The CDR3 spans 19 residues. The V gene end was trimmed by 0 bases and the J gene end by 1 base; junction bases not matched to a gene: 10. Per germline, CDR1 ENHRY and CDR2 SYGVKD. The CDR3 DNA is TGTGCCATCAGTGAGTCAAGCACCCCAGGGGGCAGGAACACCGGGGAGCTGTTTTTT. It specifies CAISESSTPGGRNTGELFF.

This clonotype was observed many times. The chain is built from TRBV6-6 and TRBJ1-5, with TRBD1 matching over 9 bases. This CDR3 is 17 amino acids long. The junction had 10 bases not matched to a gene; V was cut back by 6 bases and J by 1 base. Germline V gene lookup returns CDR1 MNHNY and CDR2 SVGAGI (reference sequence). The CDR3 sequence: CASSHPGTGHSNQPQHF. CDR3 bases: TGTGCCAGCAGCCACCCCGGGACAGGGCACAGCAATCAGCCCCAGCATTTT.

Ten or more counts support this clonotype. The chain joins TRBV7-9 to TRBJ1-4, with a weak D call TRBD1 (6 bases). Trimming removed 4 bases at V and 8 bases at J, with 17 bases between. This CDR3 is built from 15 residues. CDR1 is SEHNR, CDR2 FQNEAQ, per germline (reference sequence). CDR3: CASSWGSGGGEKLFF. The CDR3 DNA reads as TGTGCCAGCAGCTGGGGGTCGGGGGGCGGCGAAAAACTGTTTTTT.

This clonotype was recorded at least ten times. V gene TRBV5-1 combines with J gene TRBJ2-5; TRBD2 matches 13 bases. Germline V gene lookup returns CDR1 SGHRS and CDR2 YFSETQ. There are 18 residues in the CDR3. The ends lost 0 bases at V and 0 bases at J; junction bases unmatched: 5. Here the CDR3 reads CASSLGGLAGQYQETQYF. The CDR3 DNA is TGCGCCAGCAGCTTGGGGGGACTAGCGGGGCAATACCAAGAGACCCAGTACTTC.

This clonotype has just a few counts. CDR3 in DNA: TGCAGCACCCCGGGAGGCGGGGGGGGACGGGATACGCAGTATTTT. Its protein is CSTPGGGGGRDTQYF. V gene TRBV29-1 combines with J gene TRBJ2-3, with TRBD2 matching over 9 bases. Germline CDR1 is SQVTM and CDR2 is ANQGSEA. With V trimmed by 8 bases and J by 6 bases, 15 bases remained unmatched. The CDR3 is 15 residues long.

This clonotype has a count of ten or more. This chain links TRBV10-3 with TRBJ2-7, with TRBD2 matching 8 bases. J was trimmed by 5 bases and V by 7 bases; bases with no gene match: 10. This CDR3 has 14 residues. From germline, CDR1 is ENHRY and CDR2 SYGVKD. In DNA form, the CDR3 reads TGTGCCATCACCGCCGGACCGGGGGGGCACGAGCAGTACTTC. It yields the protein CAITAGPGGHEQYF.